This passage covers 21 T cell receptor beta chains from one sample sequenced in a study of cytomegalovirus exposure and HLA in healthy donors. The protocol was immunoSEQ multiplex PCR, while the TCRdb copy is restricted to in-frame clones and leaves out a portion. The sample comprises around 160,000 clones, approximately 90% of which are singletons, and around 3% rests with the top ten. The sequencing input was PBMCs. All receptors derive from a man aged 18 to 30 in good health and CMV-seronegative.

The chain recombines TRBV7-9 with TRBJ2-7; D is uncertain. From germline, CDR1 is SEHNR and CDR2 FQNEAQ (reference sequence). The CDR3 is 11 residues long. V lost 7 bases and J 0 bases, leaving 4 bases between the germline ends. The DNA for the CDR3 is TGTGCCAGCATCAGCTCCTACGAGCAGTACTTC. Amino acid sequence: CASISSYEQYF.

The chain recombines TRBV7-2 with TRBJ2-3, with 8 bases identical to TRBD2. After removal of 4 bases from V and 3 bases from J, the junction contained 9 bases not matched to a gene. The CDR3 spans 16 residues. CDR1 is SGHTA, CDR2 FQGNSA, per germline. The CDR3 loop reads CASSSAPGGGTDTQYF. The CDR3 nucleotides read TGTGCCAGCAGCTCCGCCCCTGGCGGGGGGACAGATACGCAGTATTTT.

The rearrangement joins TRBV4-1 to TRBJ2-5; 10 bases are a match to TRBD2. The CDR3 spans 18 residues. The V gene's germline CDR1 is MGHRA and CDR2 YSYEKL. The trim removed 1 base at V and 1 base at J, leaving 9 bases unmatched. The CDR3 region is CASSQVTVAGGGQETQYF. The CDR3 DNA reads TGCGCCAGCAGCCAAGTGACGGTAGCGGGGGGTGGCCAAGAGACCCAGTACTTC.

The CDR3 DNA is TGTGCCCCCCCTACCCGGGAGCTGTTTTTT. Translated: CAPPTRELFF. The V call is TRBV19, the J call TRBJ2-2; D call uncertain. The germline CDR1 and CDR2 sequences are LNHDA and SQIVND (reference sequence). The length of the CDR3 is 10 residues. Deletions cut 11 bases from V and 9 bases from J, with 10 bases between. Variable domain in full (rest from reference TRBV19 and TRBJ2-2): DGGITQSPKYLFRKEGQNVTLSCEQNLNHDAMYWYRQDPGQGLRLIYYSQIVNDFQKGDIAEGYSVSREKKESFPLTVTSAQKNPTAFYLCAPPTRELFFGEGSRLTVL.

CDR3 amino acids: CASSSLLAGGPDTQYF. DNA for the CDR3: TGTGCCAGCAGTTCCCTTCTAGCGGGAGGGCCAGATACGCAGTATTTT. The rearrangement links TRBV27 to TRBJ2-3, with TRBD2 matching 12 bases. V lost 4 bases and J lost 4; bases outside the gene matches: 6. This CDR3 region has 16 residues. Germline V lookup: CDR1 MNHEY, CDR2 SMNVEV (reference sequence).

The rearrangement joins TRBV2 to TRBJ2-1; TRBD2 aligns across 7 bases. Germline V gene sequence: CDR1 SNHLY, CDR2 FYNNEI. V lost 7 bases to trimming and J lost 3 bases; unmatched junction nucleotides: 9. The CDR3 extends over 15 amino acids. CDR3 coding DNA: TGTGCCAGCAACACCGGGGCTAGCGGCTACAATGAGCAGTTCTTC. It yields the protein CASNTGASGYNEQFF.

J is TRBJ1-1 and V is TRBV6-5, with TRBD1 as a possible D gene (5 bases). V was trimmed by 1 base and J by 2 bases, leaving 8 bases between them. Germline loops: CDR1 MNHEY, CDR2 SVGAGI. CDR3 length equals 14 residues. CDR3 protein: CASSYYQGNTEAFF. CDR3 DNA sequence: TGTGCCAGCAGTTACTATCAGGGAAACACTGAAGCTTTCTTT.

This clone occurred a few times. V and J are TRBV28 and TRBJ1-3; 8 nucleotides line up with TRBD1. This CDR3 is built from 14 residues. Unmatched junction bases numbered 3, after V lost 6 bases and J lost 2 bases. From germline, CDR1 is MDHEN and CDR2 SYDVKM. CDR3 DNA sequence: TGTGCCAGCAGGCCGGGACAGGCTGGAAACACCATATATTTT. Translation gives CASRPGQAGNTIYF.

This chain joins TRBV20-1 and TRBJ2-7, with 7 bases lining up with TRBD1. Looked up from germline, CDR1 is DFQATT and CDR2 is SNEGSKA (reference sequence). V was clipped by 5 bases and J by 5 bases; unmatched bases: 3. The CDR3 totals 11 residues. The CDR3 loop is CSAYRGDEQYF. Written as DNA, the CDR3 is TGCAGTGCTTACAGGGGCGACGAGCAGTACTTC.

The genes are TRBV2 and TRBJ2-7; 11 positions agree with TRBD2. The CDR3 extends over 14 amino acids. After removal of 4 bases from V and 7 bases from J, the junction contained 6 bases not matched to a gene. The V gene's germline CDR1 is SNHLY and CDR2 FYNNEI. This CDR3 is CASSVAGGRGEQYV. The CDR3 DNA sequence: TGTGCCAGCAGTGTAGCGGGGGGGCGAGGGGAGCAGTACGTC.

The chain combines TRBV28 with TRBJ1-2; 8 bases agree with TRBD1. CDR1 and CDR2 from the germline V gene are MDHEN and SYDVKM. J was trimmed by 3 bases and V by 5 bases; bases with no gene match: 5. CDR3 size: 14 residues. CDR3 nucleotides: TGTGCCAGCAGTCGCACAGGGGGGTACTATGGCTACACCTTC. It specifies CASSRTGGYYGYTF.

V gene TRBV4-1 combines with J gene TRBJ1-2; 8 positions match TRBD1. The CDR3 covers 16 residues. The V and J ends lost 0 bases and 6 bases, in that order; junction bases with no gene match: 9. Germline CDR1 is MGHRA and CDR2 is YSYEKL. CDR3 amino acids: CASSQEWRVRGHGYTF. Here the CDR3 DNA reads TGCGCCAGCAGCCAAGAATGGCGGGTCAGGGGGCATGGCTACACCTTC.

The J gene is TRBJ2-1, the V gene TRBV27; 9 bases map to TRBD1. Germline CDR1 and CDR2: MNHEY and SMNVEV (reference sequence). Trimming removed 3 bases from V and 6 bases from J; junction bases left unmatched: 3. The CDR3 loop spans 14 amino acids. The CDR3 protein is CASSFGQGSNEQFF. The CDR3 bases are TGTGCCAGCAGTTTTGGACAGGGGTCCAATGAGCAGTTCTTC.

The chain employs TRBV13 and TRBJ1-2; TRBD1 matches 7 bases. The trim removed 0 bases at V and 2 bases at J, leaving 6 bases unmatched. Germline loops: CDR1 PRHDT, CDR2 FYEKMQ (reference sequence). This CDR3 is built from 16 residues. DNA of the CDR3: TGTGCCAGCAGCTTAGGCGTGGGGACAGAGAACTATGGCTACACCTTC. Translation gives CASSLGVGTENYGYTF. The variable domain in full, with the rest retrieved from reference TRBV13 and TRBJ1-2, is AAGVIQSPRHLIKEKRETATLKCYPIPRHDTVYWYQQGPGQDPQFLISFYEKMQSDKGSIPDRFSAQQFSDYHSELNMSSLELGDSALYFCASSLGVGTENYGYTFGSGTRLTVV.

The table lists this clone with a few counts. The J gene is TRBJ2-3, the V gene TRBV7-8, with 7 bases lining up with TRBD2. This CDR3 is built from 15 residues. Germline loops: CDR1 SGHVS, CDR2 FQNEAQ. The V segment lost 2 bases and the J segment 1 base; nucleotides outside the gene matches: 3. The CDR3 sequence is CASSLLRGGTDTQYF. As DNA, the CDR3 is TGTGCCAGCAGCTTACTTCGGGGGGGCACAGATACGCAGTATTTT.

In DNA form, the CDR3 reads TGCGCCAGCAGCCTATGGACCGGGAATAGCAATCAGCCCCAGCATTTT. As protein: CASSLWTGNSNQPQHF. The rearrangement links TRBV4-1 to TRBJ1-5; D is uncertain. Trimming took 4 bases from V and 0 from J, leaving 13 bases between them. The CDR3 consists of 16 residues. Germline CDR1 reads MGHRA; CDR2 reads YSYEKL.

In its sample, this clone was seen a few times. This chain uses TRBV28 with TRBJ1-4, with unresolved D. Germline CDR1 reads MDHEN; CDR2 reads SYDVKM. V lost 3 bases to trimming and J lost 8 bases, with 4 bases between them. The CDR3 runs to 11 residues. In nucleotides, the CDR3 is TGTGCCAGCAGTTTCTTCGAAAAACTGTTTTTT. Translated: CASSFFEKLFF.

The chain couples TRBV6-5 to TRBJ2-1, with D perhaps matching TRBD2 (6 bases). V gave up 6 bases and J gave up 6 bases, with 12 bases separating them. Germline V gene data show CDR1 as MNHEY and CDR2 as SVGAGI. The CDR3 extends over 13 amino acids. The chain's CDR3 is CASRLGTFNEQFF. DNA of the CDR3: TGTGCCAGCAGACTCGGGACTTTCAATGAGCAGTTCTTC.

The chain links TRBV27 to TRBJ1-2, with TRBD1 matching over 9 bases. The V gene end was trimmed by 5 bases and the J gene end by 3 bases; junction bases not matched to a gene: 7. The CDR3 extends over 15 amino acids. CDR1 and CDR2 from the germline V gene are MNHEY and SMNVEV (reference sequence). The CDR3 bases are TGTGCCAGCAGTATTACAGGGGGCAGTTACTATGGCTACACCTTC. It encodes CASSITGGSYYGYTF.

The V call is TRBV7-6, the J call TRBJ2-7; TRBD2 matches at 9 bases. This CDR3 comprises 15 residues. The V gene's germline CDR1 is SGHVS and CDR2 FNYEAQ. Trimming removed 1 base from V and 1 base from J; junction bases left unmatched: 2. The DNA of the CDR3 is TGTGCCAGCAGCTTAGGTAGCGGGGGATCCTACGAGCAGTACGTC. Protein: CASSLGSGGSYEQYV.

A single count supports this clone. This rearrangement joins TRBV9 to TRBJ2-2; 10 bases match TRBD2. Germline CDR1 SGDLS, CDR2 YYNGEE. J was trimmed by 4 bases and V by 2 bases; bases with no gene match: 8. The CDR3 runs 17 residues. The CDR3 DNA sequence: TGTGCCAGCAGCGTCCTAGCGGGAGATCCGGTCACCGGGGAGCTGTTTTTT. Protein sequence: CASSVLAGDPVTGELFF.